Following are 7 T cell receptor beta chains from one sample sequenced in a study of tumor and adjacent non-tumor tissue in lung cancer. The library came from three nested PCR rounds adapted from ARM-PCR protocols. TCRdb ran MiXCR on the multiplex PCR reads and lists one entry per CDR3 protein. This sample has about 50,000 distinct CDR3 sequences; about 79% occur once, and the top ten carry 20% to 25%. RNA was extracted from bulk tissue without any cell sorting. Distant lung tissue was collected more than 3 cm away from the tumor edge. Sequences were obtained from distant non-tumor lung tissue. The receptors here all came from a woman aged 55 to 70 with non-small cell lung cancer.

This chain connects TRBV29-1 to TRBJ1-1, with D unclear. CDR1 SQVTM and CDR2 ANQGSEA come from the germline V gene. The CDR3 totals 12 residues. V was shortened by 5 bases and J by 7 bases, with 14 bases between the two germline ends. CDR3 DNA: TGCAGCGTTAACTCTCTGGGAATTGAAGCTTTCTTT. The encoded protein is CSVNSLGIEAFF. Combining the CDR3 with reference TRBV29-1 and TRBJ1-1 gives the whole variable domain SAVISQKPSRDICQRGTSLTIQCQVDSQVTMMFWYRQQPGQSLTLIATANQGSEATYESGFVIDKFPISRPNLTFSTLTVSNMSPEDSSIYLCSVNSLGIEAFFGQGTRLTVV.

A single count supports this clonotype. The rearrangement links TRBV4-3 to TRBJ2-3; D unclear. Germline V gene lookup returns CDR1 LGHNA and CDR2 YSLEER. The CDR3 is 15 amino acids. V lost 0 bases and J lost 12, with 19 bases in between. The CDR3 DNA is TGCGCCAGCAGCCAAGAGCGACTGCGCACAGATATACAGTATTTT. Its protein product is CASSQERLRTDIQYF.

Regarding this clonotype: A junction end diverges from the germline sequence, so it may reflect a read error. CDR3 amino acids: CGVAGTASADTQYF. The CDR3 DNA reads TGCGGCGTGGCCGGGACAGCCTCCGCAGATACGCAGTATTTT. The chain joins TRBV29-1 to TRBJ2-3; 7 positions agree with TRBD1. There are 14 residues in the CDR3. Germline values: CDR1 SQVTM, CDR2 ANQGSEA.

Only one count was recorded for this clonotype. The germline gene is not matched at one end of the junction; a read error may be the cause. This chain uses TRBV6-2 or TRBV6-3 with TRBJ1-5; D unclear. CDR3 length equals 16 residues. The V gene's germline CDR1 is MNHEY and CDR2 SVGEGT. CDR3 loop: CTSSPPWQAGNEPQHF. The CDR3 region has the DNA TGTACCAGCAGCCCCCCATGGCAGGCGGGCAATGAGCCCCAGCATTTT.

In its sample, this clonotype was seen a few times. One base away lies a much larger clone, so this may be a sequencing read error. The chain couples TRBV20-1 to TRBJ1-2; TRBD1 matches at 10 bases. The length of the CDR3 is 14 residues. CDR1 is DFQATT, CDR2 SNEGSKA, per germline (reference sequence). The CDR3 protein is CSARVGTGVYGCTF. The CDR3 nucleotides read TGCAGTGCTAGAGTAGGGACAGGGGTCTATGGCTGCACCTTC.

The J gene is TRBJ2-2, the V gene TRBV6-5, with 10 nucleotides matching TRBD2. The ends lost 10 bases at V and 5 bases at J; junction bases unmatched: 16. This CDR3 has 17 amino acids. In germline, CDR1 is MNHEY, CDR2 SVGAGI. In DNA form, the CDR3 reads TGTGCCAACAGCCGGTCACTAGCGGGGAGGGTGACCGGGGAGCTGTTTTTT. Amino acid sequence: CANSRSLAGRVTGELFF.

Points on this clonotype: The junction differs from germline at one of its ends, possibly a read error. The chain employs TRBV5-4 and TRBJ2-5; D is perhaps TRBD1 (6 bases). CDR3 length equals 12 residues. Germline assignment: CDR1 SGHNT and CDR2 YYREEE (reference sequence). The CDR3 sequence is CVVTGNQEIQYF. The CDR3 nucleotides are TGTGTCGTCACAGGGAACCAAGAGATCCAGTACTTC.